The rows below give T cell receptor beta chains drawn from one sample of a study of T cell repertoires in cytomegalovirus infection. For these TCRs, the target antigens are not known. TCRdb ran MiXCR on the reads and lists one entry per CDR3 protein. This repertoire shows tens of thousands of distinct CDR3 sequences, 20% to 25% found once; its top ten account for around 64%. The material sequenced was CD8+ T cells from cultured PBMCs, taken from culture after CMV antigen stimulation. Receptor source: a human donor in good health (CMV status not recorded). Some clones in this sample may be carry-over from other donors' samples. CDR3s leave out the opening cysteine and the closing phenylalanine or tryptophan. The order of the fields is D gene, V gene, clone size, CDR3 protein. D genes are given only for firm matches. Clone size is stated in some rows and not others, as once, few, many or a class when expanded.

D: TRBD2; V: TRBV6-6; size: few; CDR3: ASSYSISEILAGHHYNEQF
D: NA; V: TRBV7-1; size: NA; CDR3: ASSPPADQETQY
D: TRBD1; V: TRBV7-2; size: NA; CDR3: ASSFTAGTGPSGANVLT
D: NA; V: TRBV12-3/TRBV12-4; size: NA; CDR3: ASTPRQGNTDTQY
D: NA; V: TRBV6-6; size: NA; CDR3: ASKRGKKAGELF
D: NA; V: TRBV7-8; size: NA; CDR3: ASSLNPGKGAF
D: NA; V: TRBV7-2; size: NA; CDR3: ASRAKTGTNYGYT
D: TRBD1; V: TRBV7-3; size: many; CDR3: ASSNATGTGSYEQY
D: NA; V: TRBV5-6; size: NA; CDR3: ASSNQGNSPLH
D: TRBD2; V: TRBV29-1; size: NA; CDR3: SGGTSGRMYEQY
D: NA; V: TRBV7-2; size: NA; CDR3: ASSPIGTGELF
D: NA; V: TRBV6-1; size: NA; CDR3: ASSEGRRLEEQF
D: NA; V: TRBV14; size: few; CDR3: ASSQVGGTEAF
D: NA; V: TRBV7-9; size: NA; CDR3: ASSSSILTQRNTEAF
D: NA; V: TRBV7-2; size: few; CDR3: ASSLKGGPYNEQF
D: NA; V: TRBV7-6; size: NA; CDR3: ASSPKSDYSNQPQH
D: TRBD1; V: TRBV7-8; size: few; CDR3: ASSPWTGGNNEQF
D: NA; V: TRBV7-2; size: NA; CDR3: ASSLAGYTDTQY
D: NA; V: TRBV6-1; size: NA; CDR3: ASSGDDQETQY
D: NA; V: TRBV12-3/TRBV12-4; size: NA; CDR3: ASSSRGGMEETQY
D: NA; V: TRBV11-3; size: NA; CDR3: ASSLTASETQY
D: TRBD2; V: TRBV7-8; size: NA; CDR3: ASRGGFFSGANVLT
D: NA; V: TRBV12-3/TRBV12-4; size: few; CDR3: ASTQHGNTEAF
D: NA; V: TRBV7-2; size: NA; CDR3: ASSHSIGSQETQY
D: NA; V: TRBV6-1; size: NA; CDR3: ASSRDAPWSYNEQF
D: TRBD1; V: TRBV28; size: many; CDR3: ASSPTGSDTQY
D: NA; V: TRBV9; size: few; CDR3: ASSVGGGEETQY
D: NA; V: TRBV7-9; size: NA; CDR3: ASLNDSYEQY
D: NA; V: TRBV19; size: NA; CDR3: ASSMSRTQETQY
D: TRBD1; V: TRBV4-2; size: NA; CDR3: ASSQEGTGSYGYT
D: NA; V: TRBV27; size: few; CDR3: ASSLSSPRVNEKLF
D: TRBD2; V: TRBV6-5; size: few; CDR3: ASTPSGRNNEQF
D: TRBD2; V: TRBV7-7; size: few; CDR3: ASSLKGTRLAGGLETQY
D: TRBD2; V: TRBV7-2; size: few; CDR3: ASSPGTSAYPSSYNEQF
D: NA; V: TRBV27; size: medium-sized; CDR3: ASSLGPATTEQY
D: TRBD1; V: TRBV6-2/TRBV6-3; size: many; CDR3: ASSERDRASHEQF
D: TRBD2; V: TRBV7-6; size: few; CDR3: ASSLPGGNNEQF
D: TRBD1; V: TRBV7-9; size: NA; CDR3: VSSLGTGGNGYT
D: TRBD1; V: TRBV6-6; size: few; CDR3: ASSPGQATGELF
D: TRBD1; V: TRBV4-1; size: few; CDR3: ASSQDPRQGAEGYT
D: NA; V: TRBV19; size: NA; CDR3: ASRDPHRTDTQY
D: NA; V: TRBV5-1; size: few; CDR3: ASSLRSREVSNEQF
D: NA; V: TRBV6-5; size: many; CDR3: ASSETDTYEQY
D: TRBD2; V: TRBV12-3/TRBV12-4; size: few; CDR3: ATVSRGGQF
D: NA; V: TRBV27; size: NA; CDR3: ASSLINRAAYEQY
D: NA; V: TRBV4-3; size: few; CDR3: ASSQSDGGWGEAF
D: NA; V: TRBV4-2; size: NA; CDR3: ASSQEIQGNYGYT
D: TRBD1; V: TRBV27; size: NA; CDR3: ATPTRGRQETQY
D: TRBD1; V: TRBV7-2; size: few; CDR3: ASSLWIVRAAGGKSEGYT
D: TRBD2; V: TRBV12-3/TRBV12-4; size: NA; CDR3: ASSPTSGGADEQF
D: NA; V: TRBV29-1; size: NA; CDR3: SVEGEELGETQY
D: NA; V: TRBV6-5; size: NA; CDR3: ASSQGGYQETQY
D: TRBD1; V: TRBV5-6; size: NA; CDR3: ASSSGQGIGETQY